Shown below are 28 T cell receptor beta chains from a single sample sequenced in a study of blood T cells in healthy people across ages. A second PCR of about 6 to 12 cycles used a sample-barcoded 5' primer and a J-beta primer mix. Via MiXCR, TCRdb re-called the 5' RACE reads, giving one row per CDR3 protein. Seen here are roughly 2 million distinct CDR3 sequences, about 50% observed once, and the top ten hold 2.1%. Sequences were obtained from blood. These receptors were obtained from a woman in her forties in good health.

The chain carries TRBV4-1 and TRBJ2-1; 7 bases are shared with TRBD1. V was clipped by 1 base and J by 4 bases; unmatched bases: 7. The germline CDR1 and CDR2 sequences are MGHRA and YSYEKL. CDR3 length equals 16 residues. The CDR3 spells CASSQGDSSLYNEQFF. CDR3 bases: TGCGCCAGCAGCCAAGGGGACAGCAGTTTATACAATGAGCAGTTCTTC.

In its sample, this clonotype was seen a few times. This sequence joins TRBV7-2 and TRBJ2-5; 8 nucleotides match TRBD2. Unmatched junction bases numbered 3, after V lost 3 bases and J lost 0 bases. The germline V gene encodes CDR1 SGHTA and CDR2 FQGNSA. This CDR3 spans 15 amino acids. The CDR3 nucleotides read TGTGCCAGCAGCTTGAGTAGCGGGGACCAAGAGACCCAGTACTTC. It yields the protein CASSLSSGDQETQYF. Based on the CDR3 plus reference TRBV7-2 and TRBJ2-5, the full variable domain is GAGVSQSPSNKVTEKGKDVELRCDPISGHTALYWYRQSLGQGLEFLIYFQGNSAPDKSGLPSDRFSAERTGGSVSTLTIQRTQQEDSAVYLCASSLSSGDQETQYFGPGTRLLVL.

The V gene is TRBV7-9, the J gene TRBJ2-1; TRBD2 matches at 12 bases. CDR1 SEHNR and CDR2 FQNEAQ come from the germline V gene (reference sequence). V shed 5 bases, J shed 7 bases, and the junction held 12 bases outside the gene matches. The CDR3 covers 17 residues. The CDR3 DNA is TGTGCCAGCAGCCCCCCCCTAGCGGGGGGGCCGAGAAATGAGCAGTTCTTC. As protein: CASSPPLAGGPRNEQFF.

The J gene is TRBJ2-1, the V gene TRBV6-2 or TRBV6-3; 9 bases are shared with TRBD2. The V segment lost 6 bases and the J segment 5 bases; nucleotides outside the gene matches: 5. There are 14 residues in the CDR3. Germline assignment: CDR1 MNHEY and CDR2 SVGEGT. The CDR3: CASRASGDNNEQFF. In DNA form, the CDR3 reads TGTGCCAGCAGGGCTAGCGGGGATAACAATGAGCAGTTCTTC.

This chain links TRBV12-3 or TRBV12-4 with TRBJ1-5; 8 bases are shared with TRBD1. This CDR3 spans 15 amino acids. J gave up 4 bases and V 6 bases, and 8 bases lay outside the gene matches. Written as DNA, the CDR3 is TGTGCCAGCAGCCTTGGACAGGGACAAAATCAGCCCCAGCATTTT. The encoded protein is CASSLGQGQNQPQHF.

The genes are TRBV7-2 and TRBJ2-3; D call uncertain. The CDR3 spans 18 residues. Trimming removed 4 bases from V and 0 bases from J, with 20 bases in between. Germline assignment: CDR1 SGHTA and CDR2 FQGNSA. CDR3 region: CASSWRSRPFTSTDTQYF. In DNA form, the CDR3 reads TGTGCCAGCAGCTGGAGATCCAGACCATTTACTAGCACAGATACGCAGTATTTT. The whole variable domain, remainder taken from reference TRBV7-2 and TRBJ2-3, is GAGVSQSPSNKVTEKGKDVELRCDPISGHTALYWYRQSLGQGLEFLIYFQGNSAPDKSGLPSDRFSAERTGGSVSTLTIQRTQQEDSAVYLCASSWRSRPFTSTDTQYFGPGTRLTVL.

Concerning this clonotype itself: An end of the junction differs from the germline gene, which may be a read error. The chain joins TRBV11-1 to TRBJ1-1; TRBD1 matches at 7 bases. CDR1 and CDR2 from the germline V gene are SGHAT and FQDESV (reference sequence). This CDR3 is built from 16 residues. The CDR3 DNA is TGCGCCAGCAGCCCCTACGGCCCAGGGGGGGGCACTGAAGCTTTCTTT. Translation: CASSPYGPGGGTEAFF.

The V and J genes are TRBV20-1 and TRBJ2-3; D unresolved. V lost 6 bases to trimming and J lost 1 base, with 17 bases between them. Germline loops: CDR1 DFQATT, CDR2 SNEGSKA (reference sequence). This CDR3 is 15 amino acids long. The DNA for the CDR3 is TGCAGTGCCCTTAACCCAGGAGTCGGCACAGATACGCAGTATTTT. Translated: CSALNPGVGTDTQYF.

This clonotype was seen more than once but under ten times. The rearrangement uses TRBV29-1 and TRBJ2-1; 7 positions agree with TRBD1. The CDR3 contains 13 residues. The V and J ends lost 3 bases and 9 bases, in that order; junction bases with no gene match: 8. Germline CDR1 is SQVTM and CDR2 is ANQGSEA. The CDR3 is CSVETGSKFEQFF. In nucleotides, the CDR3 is TGCAGCGTTGAGACAGGGTCTAAATTTGAGCAGTTCTTC.

The CDR3 DNA is TGCAGTGCTGATCCAGGACTATACAATGAGCAGTTCTTC. Its protein product is CSADPGLYNEQFF. The rearrangement joins TRBV20-1 to TRBJ2-1; tentatively, D is TRBD2 (6 bases). The CDR3 sequence is 13 residues long. The V end lost 5 bases, the J end lost 4 bases, and 12 bases lay between the germline ends. Per germline, CDR1 DFQATT and CDR2 SNEGSKA (reference sequence).

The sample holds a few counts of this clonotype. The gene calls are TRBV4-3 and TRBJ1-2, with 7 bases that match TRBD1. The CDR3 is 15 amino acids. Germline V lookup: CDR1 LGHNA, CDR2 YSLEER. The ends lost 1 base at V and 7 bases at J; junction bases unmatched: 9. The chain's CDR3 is CASSQGVWDSVGYTF. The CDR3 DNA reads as TGCGCCAGCAGCCAAGGGGTGTGGGACAGCGTTGGCTACACCTTC.

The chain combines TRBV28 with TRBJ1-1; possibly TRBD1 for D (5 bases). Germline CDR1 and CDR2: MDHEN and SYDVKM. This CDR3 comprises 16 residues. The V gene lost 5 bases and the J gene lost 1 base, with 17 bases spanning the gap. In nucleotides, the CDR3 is TGTGCCAGCAGTCCCACCTTTCTGGGGCGGAACACTGAAGCTTTCTTT. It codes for CASSPTFLGRNTEAFF.

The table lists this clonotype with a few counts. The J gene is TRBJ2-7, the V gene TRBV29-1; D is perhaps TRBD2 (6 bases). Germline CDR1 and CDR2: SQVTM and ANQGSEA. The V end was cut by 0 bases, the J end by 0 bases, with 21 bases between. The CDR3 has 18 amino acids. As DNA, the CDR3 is TGCAGCGTTGAAGAGGGTAACATAACGGATAGCGGCTCCTACGAGCAGTACTTC. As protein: CSVEEGNITDSGSYEQYF.

Written as DNA, the CDR3 is TGTGCCAGCTCACCACGGCACCCGGACAGGGGAAGAAACATTCAGTACTTC. Its translation is CASSPRHPDRGRNIQYF. The chain is built from TRBV18 and TRBJ2-7; TRBD1 matches 9 bases. The DNA matches TRBJ2-4 better at its end, which makes the J call doubtful. CDR3 length: 17 residues. CDR1 is KGHSH, CDR2 LQKENI, per germline.

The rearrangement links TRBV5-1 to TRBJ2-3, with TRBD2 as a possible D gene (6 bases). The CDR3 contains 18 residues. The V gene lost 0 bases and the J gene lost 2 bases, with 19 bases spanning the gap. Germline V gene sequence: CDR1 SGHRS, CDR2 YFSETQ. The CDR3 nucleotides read TGCGCCAGCAGCTTGGGAGCAATAGGGATAGCGGTCACAGATACGCAGTATTTT. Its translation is CASSLGAIGIAVTDTQYF. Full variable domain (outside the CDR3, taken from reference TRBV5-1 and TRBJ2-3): KAGVTQTPRYLIKTRGQQVTLSCSPISGHRSVSWYQQTPGQGLQFLFEYFSETQRNKGNFPGRFSGRQFSNSRSEMNVSTLELGDSALYLCASSLGAIGIAVTDTQYFGPGTRLTVL.

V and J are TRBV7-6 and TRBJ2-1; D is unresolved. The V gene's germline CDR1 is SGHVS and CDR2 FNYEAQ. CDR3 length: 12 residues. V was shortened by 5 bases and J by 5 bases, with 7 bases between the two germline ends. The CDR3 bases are TGTGCCAGCAGCAAGAGTCACAATGAGCAGTTCTTC. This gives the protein CASSKSHNEQFF.

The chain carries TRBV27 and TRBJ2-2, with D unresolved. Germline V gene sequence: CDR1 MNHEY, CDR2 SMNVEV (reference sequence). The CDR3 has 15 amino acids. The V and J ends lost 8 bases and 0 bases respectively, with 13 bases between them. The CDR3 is CASFPTLSNTGELFF. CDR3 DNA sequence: TGTGCCAGCTTCCCGACGCTATCGAACACCGGGGAGCTGTTTTTT.

CDR3 loop: CASSNRGMPLKETQYF. As DNA, the CDR3 is TGTGCCAGCAGCAACCGCGGGATGCCTTTAAAAGAGACCCAGTACTTC. J is TRBJ2-7 and V is TRBV28; D is perhaps TRBD2 (6 bases). The J call may be mistaken, given a closer DNA end match to TRBJ2-5. The CDR3 extends over 16 amino acids. Germline assignment: CDR1 MDHEN and CDR2 SYDVKM.

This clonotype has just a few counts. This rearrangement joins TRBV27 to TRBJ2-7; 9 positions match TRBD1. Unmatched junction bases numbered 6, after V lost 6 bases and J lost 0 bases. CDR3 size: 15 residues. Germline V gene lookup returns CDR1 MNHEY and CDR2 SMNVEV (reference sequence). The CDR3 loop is CASRETGGRSYEQYF. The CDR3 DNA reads TGTGCCAGCAGGGAAACAGGGGGCCGCTCCTACGAGCAGTACTTC.

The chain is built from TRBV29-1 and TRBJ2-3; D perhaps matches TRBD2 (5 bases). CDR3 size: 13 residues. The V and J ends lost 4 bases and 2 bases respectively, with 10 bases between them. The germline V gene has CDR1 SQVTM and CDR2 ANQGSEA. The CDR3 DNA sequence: TGCAGCGTTGCCGGGGTTTTCACAGATACGCAGTATTTT. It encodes CSVAGVFTDTQYF.

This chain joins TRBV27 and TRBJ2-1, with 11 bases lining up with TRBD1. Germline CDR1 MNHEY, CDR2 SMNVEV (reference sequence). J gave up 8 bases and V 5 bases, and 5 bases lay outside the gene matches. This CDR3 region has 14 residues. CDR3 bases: TGTGCCAGCAGTGGACAGGGGGCAAAGTATGAGCAGTTCTTC. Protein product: CASSGQGAKYEQFF.

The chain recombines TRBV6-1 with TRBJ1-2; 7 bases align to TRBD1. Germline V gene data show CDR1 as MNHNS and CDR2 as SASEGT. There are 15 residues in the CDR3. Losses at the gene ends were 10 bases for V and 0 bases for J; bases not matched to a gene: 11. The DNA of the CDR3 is TGTGCCATTTGGGACAGTAAATATTCTAACTATGGCTACACCTTC. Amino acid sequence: CAIWDSKYSNYGYTF.

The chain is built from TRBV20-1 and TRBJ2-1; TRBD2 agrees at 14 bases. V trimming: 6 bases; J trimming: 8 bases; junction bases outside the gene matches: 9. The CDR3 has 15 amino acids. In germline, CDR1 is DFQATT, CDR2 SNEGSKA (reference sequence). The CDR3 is CSASGLAGGVDEQFF. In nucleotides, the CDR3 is TGCAGTGCCTCCGGACTAGCGGGGGGTGTGGATGAGCAGTTCTTC.

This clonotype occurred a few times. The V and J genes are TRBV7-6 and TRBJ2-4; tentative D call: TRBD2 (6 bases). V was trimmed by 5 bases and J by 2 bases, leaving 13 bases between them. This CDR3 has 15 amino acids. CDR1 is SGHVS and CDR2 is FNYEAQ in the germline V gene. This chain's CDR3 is CASSGGKASKNIQYF. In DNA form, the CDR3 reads TGTGCCAGCAGCGGGGGGAAGGCTTCCAAAAACATTCAGTACTTC.

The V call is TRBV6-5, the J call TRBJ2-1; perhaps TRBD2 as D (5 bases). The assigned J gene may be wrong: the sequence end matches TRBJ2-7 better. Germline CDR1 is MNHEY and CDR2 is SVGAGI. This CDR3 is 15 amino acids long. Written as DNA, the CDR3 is TGTGCCAGCAGTTACGGGCGGGCTGGGTACAATGAGCAGTACTTC. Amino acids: CASSYGRAGYNEQYF.

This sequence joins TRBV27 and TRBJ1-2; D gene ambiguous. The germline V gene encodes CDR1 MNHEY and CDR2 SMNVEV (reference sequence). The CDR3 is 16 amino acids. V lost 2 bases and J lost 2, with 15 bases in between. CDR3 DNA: TGTGCCAGCAGTTTAAGGCACATTGAGGGCAACTATGGCTACACCTTC. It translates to CASSLRHIEGNYGYTF.

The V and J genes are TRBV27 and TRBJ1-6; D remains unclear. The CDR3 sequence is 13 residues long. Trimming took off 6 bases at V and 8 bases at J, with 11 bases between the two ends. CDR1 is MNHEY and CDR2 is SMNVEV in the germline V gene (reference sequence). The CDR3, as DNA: TGTGCCAGCAGCAGCTACAGCTATTCACCCCTCCACTTT. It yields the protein CASSSYSYSPLHF.

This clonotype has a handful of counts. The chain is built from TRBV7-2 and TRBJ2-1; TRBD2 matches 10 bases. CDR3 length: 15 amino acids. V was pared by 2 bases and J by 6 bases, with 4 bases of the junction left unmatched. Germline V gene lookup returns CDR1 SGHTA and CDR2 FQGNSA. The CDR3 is CASSLYPSGGNEQFF. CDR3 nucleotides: TGTGCCAGCAGCTTATACCCTAGCGGGGGCAATGAGCAGTTCTTC.